This paragraph covers one T cell receptor (beta chain) sequence. The repertoire was sequenced with immunoSEQ multiplex PCR; TCRdb's copy has only in-frame clones and lacks some. The sample contains some 200,000 clones, almost 80% of which appear only once. This record belongs to a study of blood T cell repertoires in COVID-19. This CDR3 contains 14 residues. The germline CDR1 and CDR2 sequences are MGHRA and YSYEKL. V shed 4 bases, J shed 6 bases, and the junction held 5 bases outside the gene matches. Material: peripheral blood. The rearrangement links TRBV4-1 to TRBJ2-1; 8 bases are shared with TRBD2. The TCR was taken from a woman in her 70s with acute or convalescent COVID-19. For the CDR3, the DNA is TGCGCCAGCAGCCCCCCCGGACTAGCCAATGAGCAGTTCTTC. Encoded protein: CASSPPGLANEQFF.